What follows are 18 T cell receptor beta chains derived from one specimen sequenced in a study of T-cell reconstitution after alpha-beta-depleted transplantation in children. Construction of the TCRbeta library involved unique molecular identifiers. TCRdb called the PCR reads again in MiXCR, with one record for every CDR3 protein. The sample lists 500,000 to 600,000 distinct CDR3 sequences, 32% occurring once. The sample consisted of PBMCs from the stem cell graft donor, taken from the stem cell graft. These receptors were obtained from a human donor who donated a stem cell graft to a child with aplastic anemia.

The J gene is TRBJ2-7, the V gene TRBV9, with D perhaps being TRBD1 or TRBD2 (5 bases each). In germline, CDR1 is SGDLS, CDR2 YYNGEE. V dropped 0 bases and J dropped 2 bases, with 15 bases sitting between them. The CDR3 has 16 residues. CDR3 loop: CASSVGWGTTTYEQYF. As DNA, the CDR3 is TGTGCCAGCAGCGTAGGTTGGGGGACCACTACCTACGAGCAGTACTTC.

J is TRBJ2-6 and V is TRBV9, with 9 bases matching TRBD1. There are 19 residues in the CDR3. The junction had 12 bases not matched to a gene; V was cut back by 4 bases and J by 1 base. The germline V gene encodes CDR1 SGDLS and CDR2 YYNGEE. In nucleotides, the CDR3 is TGTGCCAGCAGCCCAACAGGGGGCGCAGTAATTTCTGGGGCCAACGTCCTGACTTTC. Translated, it gives CASSPTGGAVISGANVLTF.

The gene calls are TRBV5-1 and TRBJ1-6; no definite D call. Germline assignment: CDR1 SGHRS and CDR2 YFSETQ. The germline V and J ends were trimmed by 0 bases and 8 bases, with 6 bases remaining between them. This CDR3 contains 13 residues. The CDR3 reads CASSLERDSPLHF. CDR3 nucleotide sequence: TGCGCCAGCAGCTTGGAGCGCGATTCACCCCTCCACTTT. Based on the CDR3 plus reference TRBV5-1 and TRBJ1-6, the full variable domain is KAGVTQTPRYLIKTRGQQVTLSCSPISGHRSVSWYQQTPGQGLQFLFEYFSETQRNKGNFPGRFSGRQFSNSRSEMNVSTLELGDSALYLCASSLERDSPLHFGNGTRLTVT.

The chain has TRBV20-1 and TRBJ2-5, with D possibly TRBD1 on 5 matching bases. Deletions cut 0 bases from V and 5 bases from J, with 13 bases between. The CDR3 loop spans 14 amino acids. Germline V lookup: CDR1 DFQATT, CDR2 SNEGSKA (reference sequence). The CDR3 loop is CSARDVGRWETQYF. CDR3 DNA sequence: TGCAGTGCTAGAGATGTGGGGCGATGGGAGACCCAGTACTTC.

The genes are TRBV7-2 and TRBJ2-3, with D tentatively TRBD1 or TRBD2 (5 bases each). V was trimmed by 5 bases and J by 6 bases, leaving 12 bases between them. In germline, CDR1 is SGHTA, CDR2 FQGNSA. The CDR3 has 13 residues. CDR3 sequence: CASSQPGADTQYF. In DNA form, the CDR3 reads TGTGCCAGCAGCCAACCCGGGGCGGATACGCAGTATTTT.

The table lists this clonotype with many counts. The J gene is TRBJ1-2, the V gene TRBV29-1; 8 nucleotides align to TRBD1. Germline CDR1 reads SQVTM; CDR2 reads ANQGSEA. The CDR3 is made up of 14 amino acids. J was trimmed by 3 bases and V by 4 bases; bases with no gene match: 7. The CDR3 reads CSVVGQADYYGYTF. The CDR3 DNA is TGCAGCGTTGTGGGACAGGCGGACTACTATGGCTACACCTTC.

This clonotype was picked up a small number of times. V and J are TRBV20-1 and TRBJ1-2; 8 bases map to TRBD1. The V segment lost 0 bases and the J segment 8 bases; nucleotides outside the gene matches: 5. CDR3 length equals 13 residues. CDR1 is DFQATT, CDR2 SNEGSKA, per germline (reference sequence). CDR3 in DNA: TGCAGTGCTAGAGACGACAGGGGCGGAGGCTACACCTTC. It specifies CSARDDRGGGYTF.

This rearrangement joins TRBV12-3 or TRBV12-4 to TRBJ2-3, with 14 bases aligning to TRBD2. This CDR3 comprises 18 residues. Trimming removed 6 bases from V and 6 bases from J; junction bases left unmatched: 14. In nucleotides, the CDR3 is TGTGCCAGCAGCCAGAGGACTAGCGGGAGGAATCCACGGGATACGCAGTATTTT. It encodes CASSQRTSGRNPRDTQYF.

This clonotype was seen more than once but under ten times. CDR3 region: CASSPWTSGSKYEQYF. The CDR3 DNA reads as TGTGCCAGCAGTCCCTGGACTAGCGGGAGCAAATACGAGCAGTACTTC. The chain carries TRBV28 and TRBJ2-7; 13 bases are a match to TRBD2. V lost 5 bases and J lost 4; bases outside the gene matches: 8. Germline V CDR1 and CDR2: MDHEN, SYDVKM. This CDR3 has 16 amino acids.

The rearrangement joins TRBV7-2 to TRBJ2-5; D call uncertain. The V and J ends lost 1 base and 5 bases respectively, with 11 bases between them. This CDR3 region has 14 residues. Germline loops: CDR1 SGHTA, CDR2 FQGNSA. The CDR3 sequence: CASSLGASWETQYF. In nucleotides, the CDR3 is TGTGCCAGCAGCTTAGGGGCTAGTTGGGAGACCCAGTACTTC.

The V call is TRBV12-3 or TRBV12-4, the J call TRBJ2-7; perhaps D is TRBD1 or TRBD2 (5 bases each). Trimming shortened V by 3 bases and J by 3 bases, and 18 bases separated the two germline ends. The CDR3 covers 16 residues. CDR3 sequence: CASSLDGAKIYYEQYF. The CDR3 region has the DNA TGTGCCAGCAGTTTGGACGGGGCAAAAATATACTACGAGCAGTACTTC.

The sample holds one count of this clonotype. In nucleotides, the CDR3 is TGTGCCTGGAACCCAGCTACAGGCATCTATGGCTACACCTTC. Encoded protein: CAWNPATGIYGYTF. J is TRBJ1-2 and V is TRBV30; perhaps TRBD1 as D (5 bases). Germline CDR1 GTSNPN, CDR2 SVGIG (reference sequence). Trimming removed 4 bases from V and 4 bases from J, with 16 bases in between. The CDR3 sequence is 14 residues long.

V is TRBV7-9 and J is TRBJ1-2; D unclear. Trimming pared 0 bases from V and 8 bases from J, leaving 7 bases between. This CDR3 spans 12 amino acids. Germline CDR1 is SEHNR and CDR2 is FQNEAQ (reference sequence). This CDR3 reads CASSLASLGYTF. The DNA for the CDR3 is TGTGCCAGCAGCTTAGCTTCCCTCGGCTACACCTTC. The variable domain in full, with the rest retrieved from reference TRBV7-9 and TRBJ1-2, is DTGVSQNPRHKITKRGQNVTFRCDPISEHNRLYWYRQTLGQGPEFLTYFQNEAQLEKSRLLSDRFSAERPKGSFSTLEIQRTEQGDSAMYLCASSLASLGYTFGSGTRLTVV.

The rearrangement links TRBV27 to TRBJ2-3; 9 bases are shared with TRBD1. Trimming removed 2 bases from V and 4 bases from J; junction bases left unmatched: 4. The CDR3 totals 15 residues. The germline V gene has CDR1 MNHEY and CDR2 SMNVEV (reference sequence). The CDR3 spells CASSLRDRAADTQYF. Here the CDR3 DNA reads TGTGCCAGCAGTTTAAGGGACAGGGCCGCAGATACGCAGTATTTT.

This clonotype turned up a few times. Here the CDR3 DNA reads TGTGCCAGCAGTCCACCTAGCGGGAGGCCCTACGAGCAGTACTTC. Protein: CASSPPSGRPYEQYF. This chain uses TRBV12-3 or TRBV12-4 with TRBJ2-7; TRBD2 aligns across 11 bases. The CDR3 totals 15 residues. V trimming: 5 bases; J trimming: 2 bases; junction bases outside the gene matches: 5.

This clonotype was picked up a small number of times. The J gene is TRBJ2-7, the V gene TRBV7-6, with 9 bases that match TRBD1. CDR1 is SGHVS, CDR2 FNYEAQ, per germline. The CDR3 extends over 18 amino acids. J was trimmed by 6 bases and V by 5 bases; bases with no gene match: 20. The CDR3 sequence is CASSRSGGTGIGLSEQYF. The CDR3 bases are TGTGCCAGCAGCCGAAGTGGGGGGACAGGGATCGGGTTAAGCGAGCAGTACTTC.

The V call is TRBV10-3, the J call TRBJ1-3, with D possibly being TRBD1 (5 bases). V lost 9 bases and J 4 bases, leaving 13 bases between the germline ends. Germline CDR1 reads ENHRY; CDR2 reads SYGVKD. The CDR3 is 13 amino acids. CDR3 in DNA: TGTGCCATACAGGAGTTGAACGGAAACACCATATATTTT. Encoded protein: CAIQELNGNTIYF.

This clonotype has more than one count but fewer than ten. This chain joins TRBV29-1 and TRBJ1-1; possibly TRBD1 for D (5 bases). V lost 7 bases to trimming and J lost 0 bases, with 18 bases between them. Germline CDR1 reads SQVTM; CDR2 reads ANQGSEA. The CDR3 runs 15 residues. CDR3 protein: CSGGWGYLMNTEAFF. CDR3 DNA: TGCAGCGGAGGATGGGGGTACCTCATGAACACTGAAGCTTTCTTT.